What follows are 11 T cell receptor beta chains derived from one specimen sequenced in a study of immune cell composition in non-small cell lung cancer (dated by TCRdb to about 2017). The library was made by the immunoSEQ multiplex PCR assay. Sourced from immuneACCESS, this table was stored by TCRdb with only in-frame sequences that have V and J called. A share of the clones is absent; for the studies checked, an unresolved V gene accounts for under half, and the remainder has no known explanation. The sample contains hundreds of clones, around 77% of them found a single time. Jointly, the top ten make up 11% of the sample. Sequencing input: lung tumor tissue. Receptors were obtained from a human donor with non-small cell lung cancer.

V is TRBV12-5 and J is TRBJ1-1; the match to TRBD1 covers 7 bases. Trimming removed 6 bases from V and 7 bases from J; junction bases left unmatched: 8. CDR1 is LGHNT, CDR2 FRNRAP, per germline. This CDR3 is 13 amino acids long. The CDR3: CASGPGGLSEAFF. The CDR3 DNA reads TGTGCTAGTGGCCCAGGGGGGCTGAGTGAAGCTTTCTTT.

The rearrangement links TRBV18 to TRBJ1-2; 7 nucleotides line up with TRBD1. Germline CDR1 and CDR2: KGHSH and LQKENI. V was clipped by 6 bases and J by 4 bases; unmatched bases: 5. The length of the CDR3 is 13 residues. CDR3 DNA: TGTGCCAGCTCGCCCGGGACAGCCTATGGCTACACCTTC. This gives the protein CASSPGTAYGYTF.

This clone has a single count. The chain has TRBV6-4 and TRBJ1-2, with TRBD1 matching 8 bases. The CDR3 spans 15 residues. With V trimmed by 0 bases and J by 8 bases, 8 bases remained unmatched. From germline, CDR1 is MRHNA and CDR2 SNTAGT. CDR3 sequence: CASSDSGQGPGGYTF. CDR3 bases: TGTGCCAGCAGTGACTCAGGACAGGGTCCGGGAGGCTACACCTTC.

This rearrangement joins TRBV29-1 to TRBJ1-1; no clear D gene. The V end was cut by 8 bases, the J end by 1 base, with 14 bases between. Germline CDR1 SQVTM, CDR2 ANQGSEA. There are 13 residues in the CDR3. The CDR3 nucleotides are TGCAGCAGCGAGGGCAGGTCGAACACTGAAGCTTTCTTT. Translated: CSSEGRSNTEAFF.

Here the CDR3 reads CASSLRQGEGYGYTF. CDR3 DNA: TGTGCCAGCAGCCTCCGACAGGGAGAGGGCTATGGCTACACCTTC. The chain employs TRBV7-8 and TRBJ1-2, with TRBD1 matching 7 bases. Germline CDR1 SGHVS, CDR2 FQNEAQ. Unmatched junction bases numbered 10, after V lost 5 bases and J lost 4 bases. The CDR3 runs 15 residues.

The V and J genes are TRBV11-2 and TRBJ2-1; unclear D gene. The V end was cut by 1 base, the J end by 8 bases, with 3 bases between. The CDR3 sequence is 11 residues long. Germline V gives CDR1 SGHAT, CDR2 FQNNGV. This CDR3 is CASSLVDEQFF. CDR3 nucleotides: TGTGCCAGCAGCTTAGTCGATGAGCAGTTCTTC.

The J gene is TRBJ1-2, the V gene TRBV5-6; D remains unclear. Germline CDR1 reads SGHDT; CDR2 reads YYEEEE. This CDR3 contains 13 residues. Trimming took 0 bases from V and 2 from J, leaving 5 bases between them. The CDR3 DNA sequence: TGTGCCAGCAGCTTGGCCCAGAACTATGGCTACACCTTC. It is translated as CASSLAQNYGYTF.

V and J are TRBV5-1 and TRBJ1-1, with D possibly TRBD1 on 5 matching bases. Between the trimmed V and J ends, which lost 0 bases and 8 bases, there was a span of 14 bases. Germline assignment: CDR1 SGHRS and CDR2 YFSETQ. The CDR3 runs to 14 residues. The CDR3 DNA follows: TGCGCCAGCAGCTTGGCGACACCCGAGGGGGAAGCTTTCTTT. It translates to CASSLATPEGEAFF.

The CDR3 nucleotides are TGCAGTGCTCAACAGGGCACGGGCTACACCTTC. Encoded protein: CSAQQGTGYTF. The rearrangement uses TRBV20-1 and TRBJ1-2; tentatively, D is TRBD1 (6 bases). The V end lost 5 bases, the J end lost 8 bases, and 12 bases lay between the germline ends. Germline V gene data show CDR1 as DFQATT and CDR2 as SNEGSKA (reference sequence). CDR3 length: 11 residues.

V and J are TRBV6-1 and TRBJ2-7; D uncertain. V gave up 1 base and J gave up 6 bases, with 16 bases separating them. CDR3 size: 15 residues. Germline lookup yields CDR1 MNHNS and CDR2 SASEGT. DNA of the CDR3: TGTGCCAGCAGTGAAGTGGCAAAAGGGTGGAGCGAGCAGTACTTC. This gives the protein CASSEVAKGWSEQYF.

The chain couples TRBV19 to TRBJ2-1; perhaps TRBD1 as D (6 bases). V was pared by 7 bases and J by 4 bases, with 17 bases between. Germline V CDR1 and CDR2: LNHDA, SQIVND (reference sequence). CDR3 size: 15 residues. CDR3 nucleotides: TGTGCCAGTAAACTAACCTCAACAGGGTACAATGAGCAGTTCTTC. This encodes CASKLTSTGYNEQFF. The full variable domain, completed using reference TRBV19 and TRBJ2-1, is DGGITQSPKYLFRKEGQNVTLSCEQNLNHDAMYWYRQDPGQGLRLIYYSQIVNDFQKGDIAEGYSVSREKKESFPLTVTSAQKNPTAFYLCASKLTSTGYNEQFFGPGTRLTVL.